In its sample, the clone carrying this TCR beta chain was seen a few times. Its antigen is not identified. What was sequenced were expressed TCRB transcripts, since all of the isolated RNA had been reverse transcribed. Profiling relied on immunoSEQ multiplex PCR, and the TCRdb table lists in-frame clones only, not all of them. The sample includes under 95,000 clones, around a third seen only once; the top ten take over 0.35%. The germline gives CDR1 MNHEY, CDR2 SMNVEV (reference sequence). The trim removed 6 bases at V and 3 bases at J, leaving 9 bases unmatched. The CDR3 loop spans 15 amino acids. Sort purity for all populations was recorded as exceeding 98%. This record belongs to a study of beta chain features in type 1 diabetes. General study results and limits: Lower insertion and higher deletion counts appeared at VDJ junctions in type 1 diabetes patients. Moderate but significant shortening of TCRB CDR3s was recorded in all four CD4+ subsets from Type 1 diabetes patients. In comparison with healthy donors, patients had naive, central memory and Treg TCRB repertoires that appeared more similar.

The chain joins TRBV27 to TRBJ2-7, with 9 positions matching TRBD2. The origin of this receptor is a young woman in good health. Sequencing used stem cell memory CD4+ T cells from blood. CDR3 loop: CASRNRAGGHYEQYF. As DNA, the CDR3 is TGTGCCAGCAGGAATCGGGCGGGGGGGCACTACGAGCAGTACTTC.